Following are 20 T cell receptor beta chains from one sample sequenced in a study of blood T cell repertoires in COVID-19. Only in-frame clones appear in the TCRdb table, and some are missing; sequencing was by immunoSEQ multiplex PCR. The sample holds about 350,000 clones, more than 75% seen once. Sequencing used PBMCs or T cells enriched from blood (not recorded which). The receptor source for this set is a young woman who had recovered from COVID-19.

The V and J genes are TRBV9 and TRBJ2-5; D is undetermined. The V gene's germline CDR1 is SGDLS and CDR2 YYNGEE. This CDR3 is 13 amino acids long. The germline V and J ends were trimmed by 0 bases and 2 bases, with 5 bases remaining between them. This chain's CDR3 is CASSVGAQETQYF. DNA for the CDR3: TGTGCCAGCAGCGTAGGGGCACAAGAGACCCAGTACTTC.

The chain has TRBV5-4 and TRBJ2-3, with D maybe TRBD2 (7 bases). V lost 0 bases to trimming and J lost 4 bases, with 15 bases between them. There are 16 residues in the CDR3. The germline gives CDR1 SGHNT, CDR2 YYREEE (reference sequence). The CDR3 coding sequence is TGTGCCAGCAGCTTGGGAGGTGGGGGGGGCGCAGATACGCAGTATTTT. Translated, it gives CASSLGGGGGADTQYF. The variable domain in full, completed from reference TRBV5-4 and TRBJ2-3, reads ETGVTQSPTHLIKTRGQQVTLRCSSQSGHNTVSWYQQALGQGPQFIFQYYREEENGRGNFPPRFSGLQFPNYSSELNVNALELDDSALYLCASSLGGGGGADTQYFGPGTRLTVL.

The chain couples TRBV7-2 to TRBJ1-2, with D tentatively TRBD1 (6 bases). Deletions cut 5 bases from V and 6 bases from J, with 13 bases between. Per the germline V gene, CDR1 is SGHTA and CDR2 is FQGNSA. The CDR3 has 13 amino acids. The CDR3: CASSTGGRNGYTF. The CDR3 nucleotides read TGTGCCAGCAGCACGGGGGGGCGAAATGGCTACACCTTC.

The chain links TRBV5-4 to TRBJ1-2, with a possible D match to TRBD1 (5 bases). CDR3 size: 14 residues. Germline CDR1 SGHNT, CDR2 YYREEE (reference sequence). The germline V and J ends were trimmed by 4 bases and 8 bases, with 18 bases remaining between them. The DNA of the CDR3 is TGTGCCAGCAGCCCGTCCTCCTGGGGGGACGGCTACACCTTC. It encodes CASSPSSWGDGYTF.

V gene TRBV6-2 or TRBV6-3 combines with J gene TRBJ2-7, with TRBD2 matching 13 bases. After removal of 5 bases from V and 4 bases from J, the junction contained 5 bases not matched to a gene. The CDR3 covers 15 residues. The germline V gene encodes CDR1 MNHEY and CDR2 SVGEGT. The CDR3 region is CASSRTSGGHYEQYF. The CDR3 region has the DNA TGTGCCAGCAGTCGGACTAGCGGGGGCCATTACGAGCAGTACTTC.

V and J are TRBV7-7 and TRBJ2-1; TRBD1 matches at 7 bases. This CDR3 contains 21 residues. With V trimmed by 1 base and J by 3 bases, 21 bases remained unmatched. In germline, CDR1 is SSHAT, CDR2 FNYEAQ (reference sequence). CDR3 DNA sequence: TGTGCCAGCAGCTTAGGACAGCATGGCCTCGGACAGGAGGTGCTCTACAATGAGCAGTTCTTC. Its protein product is CASSLGQHGLGQEVLYNEQFF. Together with reference TRBV7-7 and TRBJ2-1, the CDR3 gives the full variable domain: GAGVSQSPRYKVTKRGQDVTLRCDPISSHATLYWYQQALGQGPEFLTYFNYEAQPDKSGLPSDRFSAERPEGSISTLTIQRTEQRDSAMYRCASSLGQHGLGQEVLYNEQFFGPGTRLTVL.

The CDR3 spells CASSMGGTGHYEQYF. The CDR3 DNA is TGTGCCAGTAGTATGGGGGGAACAGGCCACTACGAGCAGTACTTC. The rearrangement joins TRBV19 to TRBJ2-7, with D possibly matching TRBD2 (6 bases). The germline V gene has CDR1 LNHDA and CDR2 SQIVND (reference sequence). Deletions cut 3 bases from V and 3 bases from J, with 15 bases between. The length of the CDR3 is 15 residues.

This clone was seen just once. This chain's CDR3 is CSVQAGGNTEAFF. CDR3 bases: TGCAGCGTTCAGGCCGGGGGAAACACTGAAGCTTTCTTT. The chain links TRBV29-1 to TRBJ1-1; perhaps TRBD1 as D (5 bases). Germline CDR1 SQVTM, CDR2 ANQGSEA. The CDR3 sequence is 13 residues long. V was clipped by 5 bases and J by 2 bases, with 12 bases between them. Supplemented by reference TRBV29-1 and TRBJ1-1, the full variable domain reads SAVISQKPSRDICQRGTSLTIQCQVDSQVTMMFWYRQQPGQSLTLIATANQGSEATYESGFVIDKFPISRPNLTFSTLTVSNMSPEDSSIYLCSVQAGGNTEAFFGQGTRLTVV.

The rearrangement joins TRBV2 to TRBJ2-1, with D perhaps TRBD2 (6 bases). This CDR3 spans 15 amino acids. V lost 3 bases, J lost 7 bases, and 16 bases lay in between. Looked up from germline, CDR1 is SNHLY and CDR2 is FYNNEI. CDR3 DNA: TGTGCCAGCAGTGACAGCGGGTTCTGGGGGAATGAGCAGTTCTTC. Amino acid sequence: CASSDSGFWGNEQFF. Based on the CDR3 plus reference TRBV2 and TRBJ2-1, the full variable domain is EPEVTQTPSHQVTQMGQEVILRCVPISNHLYFYWYRQILGQKVEFLVSFYNNEISEKSEIFDDQFSVERPDGSNFTLKIRSTKLEDSAMYFCASSDSGFWGNEQFFGPGTRLTVL.

This rearrangement joins TRBV19 to TRBJ1-1; the D gene is possibly TRBD1 (6 bases). Per the germline V gene, CDR1 is LNHDA and CDR2 is SQIVND (reference sequence). V lost 2 bases and J 4 bases, leaving 11 bases between the germline ends. The CDR3 spans 14 residues. CDR3 loop: CASSIRGGPTEAFF. CDR3 sequence (DNA): TGTGCCAGTAGTATAAGGGGGGGCCCCACTGAAGCTTTCTTT.

The chain joins TRBV13 to TRBJ2-1; the D gene is possibly TRBD2 (7 bases). Germline V gene data show CDR1 as PRHDT and CDR2 as FYEKMQ (reference sequence). Deletions cut 0 bases from V and 1 base from J, with 16 bases between. The CDR3 covers 18 residues. This CDR3 is CASSLGLRGGTSYNEQFF. In DNA, the CDR3 is TGTGCCAGCAGCTTAGGCCTGAGGGGGGGCACATCCTACAATGAGCAGTTCTTC.

CDR3 region: CASSSTGAGAPDTQYF. In nucleotides, the CDR3 is TGTGCCAGCAGCTCCACTGGGGCGGGGGCCCCAGATACGCAGTATTTT. The chain has TRBV7-6 and TRBJ2-3; TRBD2 might be the D (7 bases). CDR1 and CDR2 (germline): SGHVS, FNYEAQ. The CDR3 length is 16 residues. Between the trimmed V and J ends, which lost 4 bases and 4 bases, there was a span of 18 bases.

This chain joins TRBV5-1 and TRBJ2-1; 10 nucleotides agree with TRBD2. V gave up 3 bases and J gave up 4 bases; unmatched junction bases: 10. The CDR3 contains 17 residues. Germline CDR1 SGHRS, CDR2 YFSETQ. Here the CDR3 reads CASSSQLAGSRYNEQFF. As DNA, the CDR3 is TGCGCCAGCAGCTCCCAACTAGCGGGGTCCAGGTACAATGAGCAGTTCTTC.

The genes are TRBV10-3 and TRBJ2-5, with 11 positions matching TRBD2. J lost 1 base, V lost 0 bases, and 7 bases had no gene match. Germline CDR1 is ENHRY and CDR2 is SYGVKD. This CDR3 spans 18 amino acids. CDR3 amino acids: CAISESVASGGLQETQYF. The CDR3 DNA is TGTGCCATCAGTGAGTCCGTGGCTAGCGGGGGGCTCCAAGAGACCCAGTACTTC.

This clone is a singleton in its sample. This chain uses TRBV7-2 with TRBJ2-7, with no clear D. The CDR3 is 13 amino acids. Trimming took 7 bases from V and 4 from J, leaving 14 bases between them. Germline V gene sequence: CDR1 SGHTA, CDR2 FQGNSA. Here the CDR3 reads CASTIPRRYEQYF. CDR3 DNA sequence: TGTGCCAGCACCATTCCACGGCGGTACGAGCAGTACTTC.

The chain recombines TRBV5-1 with TRBJ2-5; D is unresolved. V lost 1 base, J lost 2 bases, and 6 bases lay in between. The length of the CDR3 is 13 residues. Germline V gives CDR1 SGHRS, CDR2 YFSETQ. This CDR3 reads CASSLLYQETQYF. The CDR3 nucleotides are TGCGCCAGCAGCTTGCTATATCAAGAGACCCAGTACTTC.

The chain recombines TRBV18 with TRBJ1-1; D is ambiguous. The germline V and J ends were trimmed by 3 bases and 3 bases, with 11 bases remaining between them. This CDR3 is built from 14 residues. CDR1 is KGHSH and CDR2 is LQKENI in the germline V gene. The CDR3 spells CASSPGGKDTEAFF. CDR3 in DNA: TGTGCCAGCTCACCGGGAGGGAAGGACACTGAAGCTTTCTTT.

The V and J genes are TRBV7-2 and TRBJ1-1; weak D call: TRBD1 (5 bases). Germline CDR1 reads SGHTA; CDR2 reads FQGNSA. The CDR3 runs to 13 residues. Trimming pared 1 base from V and 4 bases from J, leaving 7 bases between. CDR3 protein: CASSLGRVTEAFF. As DNA, the CDR3 is TGTGCCAGCAGCTTAGGCAGGGTCACTGAAGCTTTCTTT.

The chain joins TRBV28 to TRBJ1-1, with a weak D call TRBD1 (6 bases). The CDR3 covers 17 residues. V lost 4 bases and J 0 bases, leaving 18 bases between the germline ends. Germline loops: CDR1 MDHEN, CDR2 SYDVKM. In DNA form, the CDR3 reads TGTGCCAGCAGTTCGACGACACAGGGTTACCTGAACACTGAAGCTTTCTTT. Translating it yields CASSSTTQGYLNTEAFF.

This clone was found a few times. The chain joins TRBV13 to TRBJ2-2; no definite D call. CDR1 and CDR2 (germline): PRHDT, FYEKMQ (reference sequence). The V gene lost 5 bases and the J gene lost 6 bases, with 10 bases spanning the gap. CDR3 length equals 13 residues. The CDR3 region is CASSPASAGELFF. The CDR3 bases are TGTGCCAGCAGCCCTGCCAGCGCCGGGGAGCTGTTTTTT. The variable domain in full, completed from reference TRBV13 and TRBJ2-2, reads AAGVIQSPRHLIKEKRETATLKCYPIPRHDTVYWYQQGPGQDPQFLISFYEKMQSDKGSIPDRFSAQQFSDYHSELNMSSLELGDSALYFCASSPASAGELFFGEGSRLTVL.